These 9 T cell receptor beta chains share one sample of origin, sequenced in a study of immune cell composition in non-small cell lung cancer (dated 2017 in TCRdb). Normal lung samples came from the same patient and consisted of non-adjacent lung tissue collected as far from the tumour as possible, at a distance of at least 3 cm. Library method: the immunoSEQ multiplex PCR assay. TCRdb obtained this table from immuneACCESS and retained in-frame rearrangements with V and J assigned. These tables miss some clones; where compared with another copy, unresolved V genes account for less than half of the shortfall, and the remainder is unexplained. The sample has 3,000 to 4,000 clones on record, over 70% of them singletons. The top ten hold less than 30% of the sample. Sequencing used non-adjacent lung tissue. The receptors here all came from a human donor with non-small cell lung cancer.

The chain combines TRBV5-1 with TRBJ2-2; 10 nucleotides line up with TRBD2. The CDR3 contains 15 residues. The junction had 8 bases not matched to a gene; V was cut back by 6 bases and J by 6 bases. From germline, CDR1 is SGHRS and CDR2 YFSETQ. This CDR3 is CASKLAGSEPGELFF. CDR3 sequence (DNA): TGCGCCAGCAAACTAGCGGGAAGCGAACCCGGGGAGCTGTTTTTT. The entire variable domain, with the rest obtained from reference TRBV5-1 and TRBJ2-2, is as follows: KAGVTQTPRYLIKTRGQQVTLSCSPISGHRSVSWYQQTPGQGLQFLFEYFSETQRNKGNFPGRFSGRQFSNSRSEMNVSTLELGDSALYLCASKLAGSEPGELFFGEGSRLTVL.

This clone was counted a single time. The rearrangement uses TRBV28 and TRBJ1-2; no definite D call. CDR1 MDHEN and CDR2 SYDVKM come from the germline V gene. Deletions cut 5 bases from V and 0 bases from J, with 7 bases between. CDR3 size: 13 residues. The CDR3 is CASSGHPNYGYTF. CDR3 DNA sequence: TGTGCCAGCAGTGGGCACCCTAACTATGGCTACACCTTC.

CDR3 protein: CASSLVGQNEQYF. The CDR3 region has the DNA TGTGCCAGCAGCTTAGTTGGACAGAACGAGCAGTACTTC. The V gene is TRBV11-2, the J gene TRBJ2-7; a possible D gene is TRBD1 (6 bases). V shed 1 base and J shed 5 bases, with 9 bases lying between them. CDR1 is SGHAT, CDR2 FQNNGV, per germline. The CDR3 contains 13 residues.

The count of this clone is one. The J gene is TRBJ2-1, the V gene TRBV6-4; 13 bases align to TRBD2. V shed 4 bases, J shed 7 bases, and the junction held 4 bases outside the gene matches. Germline V CDR1 and CDR2: MRHNA, SNTAGT. The length of the CDR3 is 15 residues. The CDR3 loop is CASSGTSGSSNEQFF. The CDR3 nucleotides read TGTGCCAGCAGTGGGACTAGCGGGAGCAGTAATGAGCAGTTCTTC.

The V and J genes are TRBV7-9 and TRBJ2-3; no firm D call. Germline loops: CDR1 SEHNR, CDR2 FQNEAQ (reference sequence). The CDR3 has 15 amino acids. V lost 8 bases, J lost 2 bases, and 17 bases lay in between. The CDR3 region has the DNA TGTGCCAGCTCCCCTACCGTTATTCACACAGATACGCAGTATTTT. This translates into CASSPTVIHTDTQYF.

This clone has a handful of counts. This chain joins TRBV5-6 and TRBJ1-1, with D possibly matching TRBD1 (6 bases). The CDR3 covers 14 residues. Trimming took 0 bases from V and 11 from J, leaving 17 bases between them. Germline CDR1 is SGHDT and CDR2 is YYEEEE. The CDR3, as DNA: TGTGCCAGCAGCTTGGGGGGACACCCTTTAGGGGCTTTCTTT. Encoded protein: CASSLGGHPLGAFF.

In its sample, this clone is large. J is TRBJ2-3 and V is TRBV2, with 15 bases identical to TRBD2. The CDR3 has 18 amino acids. V gave up 5 bases and J gave up 1 base; unmatched junction bases: 7. Germline loops: CDR1 SNHLY, CDR2 FYNNEI. The CDR3 is CASSSPGLAGGGTDTQYF. DNA of the CDR3: TGTGCCAGCAGTTCCCCCGGACTAGCGGGAGGGGGCACAGATACGCAGTATTTT.

Note on this clone: The junction differs from germline at one of its ends, possibly a read error. The V gene is TRBV7-7, the J gene TRBJ2-3, with TRBD1 matching 7 bases. Germline V CDR1 and CDR2: SSHAT, FNYEAQ (reference sequence). The CDR3 extends over 14 amino acids. The CDR3 loop is CASSLGGSADTQYF. The CDR3 DNA follows: TGTGCTAGCAGCTTAGGGGGCAGCGCAGATACGCAGTATTTT.

The rearrangement links TRBV11-2 to TRBJ1-2, with 9 bases that match TRBD1. With V trimmed by 2 bases and J by 6 bases, 1 base remained unmatched. This CDR3 region has 13 residues. The V gene's germline CDR1 is SGHAT and CDR2 FQNNGV. The CDR3 is CASSLNRGHGYTF. In DNA form, the CDR3 reads TGTGCCAGCAGCTTAAACAGGGGGCATGGCTACACCTTC. The full variable domain, with the rest looked up from reference TRBV11-2 and TRBJ1-2, is EAGVAQSPRYKIIEKRQSVAFWCNPISGHATLYWYQQILGQGPKLLIQFQNNGVVDDSQLPKDRFSAERLKGVDSTLKIQPAKLEDSAVYLCASSLNRGHGYTFGSGTRLTVV.